These 19 T cell receptor beta chains were all obtained from the same sample, sequenced in a study of tumor and adjacent non-tumor tissue in lung cancer. The template was RNA from unsorted bulk tissue. Three rounds of nested PCR, following a modified ARM-PCR protocol, produced the TCRbeta library. MiXCR, run by TCRdb on the multiplex PCR reads, gives a single entry per CDR3 protein. The sample holds 89,000 or so distinct CDR3 sequences, around two thirds seen once. Sequencing was carried out using lung tumor tissue. Every receptor here comes from an older man with non-small cell lung cancer.

With regard to this clonotype: The junction and the germline gene differ at one end; a read error may be behind it. This sequence joins TRBV18 and TRBJ1-1; D ambiguous. CDR1 and CDR2 from the germline V gene are KGHSH and LQKENI. The CDR3 runs to 13 residues. CDR3 in amino acids: CASSSGVNTEALF. The CDR3 bases are TGTGCCAGCTCAAGCGGGGTGAACACTGAAGCTCTCTTT.

DNA of the CDR3: TGCGCCAGCAGTCAGGACCCCGGAATGGTTACCTACGAGCAGTACTTC. Amino acids: CASSQDPGMVTYEQYF. The V gene is TRBV5-1, the J gene TRBJ2-7; D is undetermined. Per germline, CDR1 SGHRS and CDR2 YFSETQ. The length of the CDR3 is 16 residues. V was pared by 5 bases and J by 2 bases, with 20 bases between.

This clonotype was detected ten times or more. J is TRBJ2-5 and V is TRBV10-3, with 9 bases lining up with TRBD2. The germline V gene encodes CDR1 ENHRY and CDR2 SYGVKD. The CDR3 length is 15 residues. Trimming cost V 3 bases and J 5 bases; bases outside gene matches: 7. CDR3 in DNA: TGTGCCATCAGTGAAAGCGGGGGGCCCATTGAGACCCAGTACTTC. It is translated as CAISESGGPIETQYF.

In the case of this clonotype: A read error may be the cause here, since a much bigger clone is one base away. In this CDR3 the conserved last residue, phenylalanine or tryptophan, is missing, so a read error is likely. V is TRBV24-1 and J is TRBJ2-7; 11 bases are shared with TRBD1. Germline CDR1 reads KGHDR; CDR2 reads SFDVKD. The CDR3 extends over 16 amino acids. The trim removed 3 bases at V and 6 bases at J, leaving 9 bases unmatched. The CDR3 bases are TGTGCCACCAGTGATCACGGACAGGGGGCGCAAGCCGAGCAGTACTAC. Translating gives CATSDHGQGAQAEQYY.

This clonotype has more than one count but fewer than ten. The conserved closing phenylalanine or tryptophan is absent in this CDR3, likely reflecting a read error. The chain employs TRBV19 and TRBJ2-7; D might be TRBD1 (5 bases). This CDR3 comprises 15 residues. Germline CDR1 reads LNHDA; CDR2 reads SQIVND (reference sequence). Trimming shortened V by 0 bases and J by 5 bases, and 14 bases separated the two germline ends. CDR3 sequence: CASSIDQAGSHEQYL. CDR3 sequence (DNA): TGTGCCAGTAGTATAGACCAGGCAGGGTCCCACGAGCAGTACCTC.

Regarding this clonotype: Possible read error: a much larger clone is one base away. The chain recombines TRBV20-1 with TRBJ2-1, with 9 bases that match TRBD2. CDR3 length: 14 amino acids. Germline V gene lookup returns CDR1 DFQATT and CDR2 SNEGSKA (reference sequence). V dropped 1 base and J dropped 9; count of bases not matched to a gene: 7. The CDR3 sequence is CSARAPGTSSEQFF. CDR3 nucleotide sequence: TGCAGTGCTAGAGCGCCCGGGACTAGCAGTGAGCAGTTCTTC.

A word on this clonotype: This is likely a read error, given that the CDR3 carries no conserved phenylalanine or tryptophan at its end. The V call is TRBV11-1, the J call TRBJ2-5; tentatively, D is TRBD1 (6 bases). V was trimmed by 5 bases and J by 5 bases, leaving 18 bases between them. CDR1 and CDR2 (germline): SGHAT, FQDESV (reference sequence). The length of the CDR3 is 15 residues. For the CDR3, the DNA is TGTGCCAGCAGCCCCCGGGACATGGTTTTTGAGACCCAGTACCTA. Its protein is CASSPRDMVFETQYL.

The V and J genes are TRBV5-1 and TRBJ1-6, with 7 bases lining up with TRBD1. Germline CDR1 and CDR2: SGHRS and YFSETQ. The CDR3 extends over 14 amino acids. V shed 5 bases and J 10 bases; nucleotides not matched to a gene: 9. The CDR3 is CASSRGGEQSPLHF. The CDR3 coding sequence is TGCGCCAGCAGTCGAGGGGGCGAGCAATCACCCCTCCACTTT.

This clonotype showed up many times. The V and J genes are TRBV6-2 or TRBV6-3 and TRBJ2-5, with a possible D match to TRBD2 (5 bases). This CDR3 has 15 residues. CDR1 is MNHEY and CDR2 is SVGEGT in the germline V gene. V lost 6 bases and J lost 3, with 17 bases in between. CDR3 bases: TGTGCCAGCAGGGACGCCCGGGGAAACAAAGAGACCCAGTACTTC. Its translation: CASRDARGNKETQYF.

A remark on this clonotype: One end of the junction fails to match germline, which may point to a read error. The V gene is TRBV29-1, the J gene TRBJ2-7, with TRBD2 matching over 11 bases. CDR1 and CDR2 (germline): SQVTM, ANQGSEA. There are 15 residues in the CDR3. The chain's CDR3 is CSVEGLAGTMYEQYF. CDR3 sequence (DNA): TGCAGCGTTGAAGGACTAGCGGGAACTATGTACGAACAGTACTTC.

Turning to this clonotype: A junction boundary mismatches the germline segment, possibly from a read error. The chain joins TRBV5-1 to TRBJ2-1; tentative D call: TRBD2 (6 bases). The CDR3 loop spans 18 amino acids. CDR1 and CDR2 from the germline V gene are SGHRS and YFSETQ. For the CDR3, the DNA is TGCACCAGCAGCTCGGTCGGGGGAGAACGGACGTCCTACAATGAGCAGTTCTTT. Its protein product is CTSSSVGGERTSYNEQFF.

This clonotype was seen many times. The CDR3 reads CSVETGRVTDTQYF. CDR3 coding DNA: TGCAGCGTTGAAACTGGGAGGGTAACAGATACGCAGTATTTT. The chain is built from TRBV29-1 and TRBJ2-3, with 7 bases aligning to TRBD2. CDR3 length equals 14 residues. V shed 2 bases, J shed 3 bases, and the junction held 5 bases outside the gene matches. Germline V gene sequence: CDR1 SQVTM, CDR2 ANQGSEA.

Only a few counts were recorded for this clonotype. Relative to the germline gene, one junction end is altered; a read error may explain this. The chain carries TRBV11-2 and TRBJ2-3; weak D call: TRBD2 (6 bases). CDR3 length: 15 amino acids. CDR1 is SGHAT and CDR2 is FQNNGV in the germline V gene. DNA for the CDR3: TGTGTCAGCAGCTCCGCAGGGAGGAACACAGATACGCAGTATTTT. Encoded protein: CVSSSAGRNTDTQYF.

This clonotype has ten or more counts. The chain combines TRBV10-2 with TRBJ2-7; possible D gene TRBD2, 6 bases. Deletions cut 6 bases from V and 4 bases from J, with 16 bases between. Germline V lookup: CDR1 WSHSY, CDR2 SAAADI. The CDR3 extends over 14 amino acids. The CDR3 DNA sequence: TGCGCCAGCAGACCCGGGGGTGGTGATTACGAGCAGTACTTC. The encoded protein is CASRPGGGDYEQYF.

In its sample, this clonotype ranks as medium-sized. This chain joins TRBV11-3 and TRBJ2-1; D possibly uses TRBD1 or TRBD2 (5 bases each). Germline V gene lookup returns CDR1 SGHNT and CDR2 YENEEA. V lost 5 bases, J lost 5 bases, and 16 bases lay in between. This CDR3 contains 15 residues. The CDR3 is CASSPDYGANNEQFF. DNA of the CDR3: TGTGCCAGCAGCCCCGACTATGGGGCCAACAATGAGCAGTTCTTC.

The chain has TRBV11-3 and TRBJ2-2, with D uncertain. Trimming shortened V by 1 base and J by 7 bases, and 13 bases separated the two germline ends. CDR1 and CDR2 from the germline V gene are SGHNT and YENEEA. This CDR3 region has 15 residues. CDR3 coding DNA: TGTGCCAGCAGCTTAGGTCGCGGAAGAGGCGGGGAGCTGTTTTTT. Its translation: CASSLGRGRGGELFF. The complete variable domain, with remaining parts taken from reference TRBV11-3 and TRBJ2-2, reads EAGVVQSPRYKIIEKKQPVAFWCNPISGHNTLYWYLQNLGQGPELLIRYENEEAVDDSQLPKDRFSAERLKGVDSTLKIQPAELGDSAVYLCASSLGRGRGGELFFGEGSRLTVL.

About this clonotype itself: This may be a read error, as it is one base from a much larger clone. The rearrangement joins TRBV14 to TRBJ2-4; perhaps TRBD2 as D (5 bases). The CDR3 extends over 15 amino acids. The germline V gene has CDR1 SGHDN and CDR2 FVKESK. V shed 1 base and J shed 2 bases, with 9 bases lying between them. The CDR3 reads CASSQGGRTKNIQYF. The CDR3 nucleotides read TGTGCCAGCAGCCAAGGAGGGCGGACCAAAAACATTCAGTACTTC.

A remark on this clonotype: One end of the junction is discordant with germline, which a read error may explain. V gene TRBV28 combines with J gene TRBJ2-7; 8 nucleotides line up with TRBD1. From germline, CDR1 is MDHEN and CDR2 SYDVKM. The CDR3 runs to 13 residues. CDR3 nucleotides: TGTACCAGCAGTCGTGACAGGGGCGACGAGCAGTACTTC. Amino acid sequence: CTSSRDRGDEQYF.

About this clonotype: Germline and junction disagree at one end, which may indicate a read error. The J gene is TRBJ2-2, the V gene TRBV20-1; 7 nucleotides agree with TRBD2. Germline V gives CDR1 DFQATT, CDR2 SNEGSKA (reference sequence). This CDR3 contains 15 residues. The CDR3 is CSARASGGGTEELPF. The CDR3 DNA is TGCAGTGCTAGAGCGAGTGGGGGGGGTACCGAGGAGCTGCCTTTT.